This T cell receptor (beta chain) is drawn from a study of T cells in Graves' hyperthyroidism and ophthalmopathy. The V end was cut by 1 base, the J end by 5 bases, with 7 bases between. The CDR3 covers 13 residues. Germline V gene data show CDR1 as SGHRS and CDR2 as YFSETQ. Findings and caveats of the study: Most thyroid-expanded clonotypes above 0.001 were also found in blood.

RNA transcripts served as the template for amplifying TCR beta CDR3 regions. Researchers ran a first-round RT-PCR on the TCR CDR3 using the HTBI primer set. One entry per CDR3 protein results from TCRdb running MiXCR on the multiplex PCR reads. Among approximately 560,000 distinct CDR3 sequences, approximately 14% were seen once, and the ten largest hold roughly 7.3%. Ten or more counts support this clonotype. What it binds is unknown. The genes are TRBV5-1 and TRBJ2-1; D unresolved. This receptor was taken from a woman aged 25 to 45 with Graves' hyperthyroidism. Specimen: blood. CDR3 residues: CASSLQFDNEQFF. In DNA, the CDR3 is TGCGCCAGCAGCTTGCAGTTTGACAATGAGCAGTTCTTC.